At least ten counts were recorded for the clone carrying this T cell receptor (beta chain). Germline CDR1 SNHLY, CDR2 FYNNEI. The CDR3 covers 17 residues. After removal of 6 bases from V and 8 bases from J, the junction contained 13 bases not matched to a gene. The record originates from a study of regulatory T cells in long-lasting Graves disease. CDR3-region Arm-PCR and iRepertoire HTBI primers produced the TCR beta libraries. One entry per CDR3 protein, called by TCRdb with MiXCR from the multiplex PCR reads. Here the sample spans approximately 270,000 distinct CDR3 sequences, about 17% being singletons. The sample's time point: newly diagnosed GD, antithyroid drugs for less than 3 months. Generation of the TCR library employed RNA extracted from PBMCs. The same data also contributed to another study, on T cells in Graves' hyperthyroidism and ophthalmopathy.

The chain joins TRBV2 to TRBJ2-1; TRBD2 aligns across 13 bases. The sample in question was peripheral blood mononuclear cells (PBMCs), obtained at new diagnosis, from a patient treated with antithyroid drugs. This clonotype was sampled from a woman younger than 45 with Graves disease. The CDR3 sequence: CASSLARLAGGKDEQFF. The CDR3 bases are TGTGCCAGCAGCTTAGCACGACTAGCGGGGGGAAAGGATGAGCAGTTCTTC.